Shown below are 9 T cell receptor beta chains from a single sample sequenced in a study of shared clonotypes between healthy human individuals (dated by TCRdb to about 2020). The method behind the library was the immunoSEQ multiplex PCR assay. Entries here come from immuneACCESS through TCRdb and include only in-frame sequences with V and J called. Some clones fail to appear in such tables; in the studies checked, an unresolved V gene covers under half of the shortfall, and the cause of the remainder is unknown. The sample yields 2 million to 2.5 million clones; about 94% were counted once. Less than 0.15% of the sample goes to the ten largest clones. The source material was naive CD4+ T cells sorted from blood. Reading the label with the study, this specimen's cell subset or site is: CD45RA+ positively selected. The receptors originated from a man aged 18 to 35 in good health.

The chain has TRBV11-2 and TRBJ1-3; maybe TRBD1 (6 bases). This CDR3 spans 16 amino acids. Germline CDR1 and CDR2: SGHAT and FQNNGV. With 1 base removed from V and 0 bases from J, the gap between germline ends came to 10 bases. As DNA, the CDR3 is TGTGCCAGCAGCTTAGTTACAGGGAACTCTGGAAACACCATATATTTT. It specifies CASSLVTGNSGNTIYF.

In nucleotides, the CDR3 is TGTGCCAGCAGCTTGGGACTTATCAGGGAAAGGGATGAAAAACTGTTTTTT. Its translation: CASSLGLIRERDEKLFF. This chain joins TRBV5-6 and TRBJ1-4; maybe TRBD1 (5 bases). The germline CDR1 and CDR2 sequences are SGHDT and YYEEEE. Trimming removed 0 bases from V and 6 bases from J, with 18 bases in between. This CDR3 contains 17 residues.

This clone was picked up a small number of times. The CDR3 sequence: CASSQDKGTKLHF. DNA of the CDR3: TGCGCCAGCAGCCAAGACAAAGGGACTAAACTCCACTTT. V gene TRBV4-1 combines with J gene TRBJ1-6; D might be TRBD1 (5 bases). Germline CDR1 is MGHRA and CDR2 is YSYEKL. The CDR3 length is 13 residues. Trimming removed 0 bases from V and 16 bases from J, with 13 bases in between.

The chain employs TRBV5-1 and TRBJ2-7, with 9 bases fitting TRBD1. Trimming at V came to 3 bases and at J to 3 bases, leaving 7 bases not matched to a gene. The CDR3 is 15 residues long. Germline V gene data show CDR1 as SGHRS and CDR2 as YFSETQ. CDR3 nucleotides: TGCGCCAGCAGCTACAGGACAGGGGAGGGCTACGAGCAGTACTTC. Its protein product is CASSYRTGEGYEQYF.

The chain is built from TRBV30 and TRBJ2-7, with a weak D call TRBD1 (5 bases). Germline values: CDR1 GTSNPN, CDR2 SVGIG (reference sequence). Trimming removed 0 bases from V and 4 bases from J, with 13 bases in between. The CDR3 contains 14 residues. CDR3 sequence reads: CAWSVLPRQYEQYF. For the CDR3, the DNA is TGTGCCTGGAGTGTCCTCCCCCGACAGTACGAGCAGTACTTC.

The V and J genes are TRBV18 and TRBJ1-5; no definite D call. The CDR3 runs 13 residues. CDR1 and CDR2 from the germline V gene are KGHSH and LQKENI. The germline V and J ends were trimmed by 3 bases and 3 bases, with 6 bases remaining between them. The CDR3 spells CASSPQTNQPQHF. CDR3 DNA: TGTGCCAGCTCACCTCAGACCAATCAGCCCCAGCATTTT. Complete variable domain (other parts from reference TRBV18 and TRBJ1-5): NAGVMQNPRHLVRRRGQEARLRCSPMKGHSHVYWYRQLPEEGLKFMVYLQKENIIDESGMPKERFSAEFPKEGPSILRIQQVVRGDSAAYFCASSPQTNQPQHFGDGTRLSIL.

As regards this clone: Different DNA sequences within this sample yield the same CDR3. The rearrangement uses TRBV5-1 and TRBJ2-1; 8 positions match TRBD2. The CDR3 extends over 16 amino acids. Germline CDR1 is SGHRS and CDR2 is YFSETQ. Trimming removed 3 bases from V and 0 bases from J; junction bases left unmatched: 5. Here the CDR3 reads CASSSTSGSSYNEQFF. CDR3 in DNA: TGCGCCAGCAGCTCTACTAGCGGAAGCTCCTACAATGAGCAGTTCTTC.

J is TRBJ2-7 and V is TRBV5-4; 11 positions match TRBD1. CDR3 length equals 15 residues. Germline V gene lookup returns CDR1 SGHNT and CDR2 YYREEE (reference sequence). J gave up 5 bases and V 9 bases, and 13 bases lay outside the gene matches. For the CDR3, the DNA is TGTGCCACCAAGCCGGGCGGGACAGGGGGTGACGAGCAGTACTTC. Its protein product is CATKPGGTGGDEQYF. Combining the CDR3 with reference TRBV5-4 and TRBJ2-7 gives the whole variable domain ETGVTQSPTHLIKTRGQQVTLRCSSQSGHNTVSWYQQALGQGPQFIFQYYREEENGRGNFPPRFSGLQFPNYSSELNVNALELDDSALYLCATKPGGTGGDEQYFGPGTRLTVT.

The sample holds a few counts of this clone. This sequence joins TRBV30 and TRBJ1-6, with TRBD1 identical over 7 bases. CDR1 is GTSNPN and CDR2 is SVGIG in the germline V gene (reference sequence). V was pared by 8 bases and J by 7 bases, with 8 bases of the junction left unmatched. The CDR3 has 13 residues. The CDR3 DNA is TGTGCCGCTACAGGGGAAGGGAATTCACCCCTCCACTTT. This sequence encodes CAATGEGNSPLHF.